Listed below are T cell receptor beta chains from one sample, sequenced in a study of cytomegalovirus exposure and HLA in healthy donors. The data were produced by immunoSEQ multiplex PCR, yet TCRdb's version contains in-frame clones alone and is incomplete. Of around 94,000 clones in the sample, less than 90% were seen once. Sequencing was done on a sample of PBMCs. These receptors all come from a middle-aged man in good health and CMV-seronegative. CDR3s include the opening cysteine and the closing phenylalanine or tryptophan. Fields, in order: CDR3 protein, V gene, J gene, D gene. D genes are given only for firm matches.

cdr3_aa: CASSLAVVHSYNEQFF
v_call: TRBV7-9
j_call: TRBJ2-1
d_call: .

cdr3_aa: CASSVRQGGQETQYF
v_call: TRBV9
j_call: TRBJ2-5
d_call: .

cdr3_aa: CASSPGRYLDYEQYF
v_call: TRBV7-2
j_call: TRBJ2-7
d_call: .

cdr3_aa: CATSSPARAGGLAEAFF
v_call: TRBV15
j_call: TRBJ1-1
d_call: TRBD1

cdr3_aa: CPRGYGRGFYEQYF
v_call: TRBV21-1
j_call: TRBJ2-7
d_call: .

cdr3_aa: CASSFIGGGFTGELFF
v_call: TRBV5-1
j_call: TRBJ2-2
d_call: TRBD2

cdr3_aa: CAWSPIRGEINTEAFF
v_call: TRBV30
j_call: TRBJ1-1
d_call: .

cdr3_aa: CASSRDRQETQYF
v_call: TRBV19
j_call: TRBJ2-5
d_call: TRBD1

cdr3_aa: CASSWTTGGTDTQYF
v_call: TRBV11-2
j_call: TRBJ2-3
d_call: .

cdr3_aa: CASSLPTSRGEQYF
v_call: TRBV11-2
j_call: TRBJ2-7
d_call: .

cdr3_aa: CASSLGGDQPQHF
v_call: TRBV11-1
j_call: TRBJ1-5
d_call: .

cdr3_aa: CASSLEGRRGVNEQFF
v_call: TRBV7-2
j_call: TRBJ2-1
d_call: TRBD2

cdr3_aa: CASSYTGTGSLFLFF
v_call: TRBV6-5
j_call: TRBJ2-1
d_call: TRBD1

cdr3_aa: CASSWTTPGANVLTF
v_call: TRBV6-5
j_call: TRBJ2-6
d_call: .

cdr3_aa: CASSTPGLARELFF
v_call: TRBV7-2
j_call: TRBJ2-2
d_call: TRBD2

cdr3_aa: CASSPRGGAADTQYF
v_call: TRBV18
j_call: TRBJ2-3
d_call: .

cdr3_aa: CASSQDSPSATEAFF
v_call: TRBV4-2
j_call: TRBJ1-1
d_call: .

cdr3_aa: CASSTAGTDNNEQFF
v_call: TRBV7-2
j_call: TRBJ2-1
d_call: TRBD1

cdr3_aa: CASSGASGSGGVYEQFF
v_call: TRBV6-1
j_call: TRBJ2-1
d_call: TRBD2

cdr3_aa: CASSPRDSQETQYF
v_call: TRBV5-4
j_call: TRBJ2-5
d_call: TRBD1

cdr3_aa: CASLDRADYGYTF
v_call: TRBV28
j_call: TRBJ1-2
d_call: TRBD1

cdr3_aa: CASTPGDRGGYGYTF
v_call: TRBV5-1
j_call: TRBJ1-2
d_call: TRBD1

cdr3_aa: CASQEAGAYEQYF
v_call: TRBV6-5
j_call: .
d_call: TRBD2

cdr3_aa: CASSLQGGRTEAFF
v_call: TRBV9
j_call: TRBJ1-1
d_call: TRBD1

cdr3_aa: CASSLVAGGPDTQYF
v_call: TRBV5-4
j_call: TRBJ2-3
d_call: TRBD2

cdr3_aa: CASSGTSGRRETQYF
v_call: TRBV2
j_call: TRBJ2-5
d_call: TRBD2

cdr3_aa: CASTPVGNQPQHF
v_call: TRBV19
j_call: TRBJ1-5
d_call: .

cdr3_aa: CASSQDQISAGGYNEQFF
v_call: TRBV4-2
j_call: TRBJ2-1
d_call: TRBD2

cdr3_aa: CASSEVAGTYEQYF
v_call: TRBV6-4
j_call: TRBJ2-7
d_call: TRBD2

cdr3_aa: CASSLNLEGASGYGYTF
v_call: TRBV5-5
j_call: TRBJ1-2
d_call: TRBD1

cdr3_aa: CASRWDRDRGYTF
v_call: TRBV6-5
j_call: TRBJ1-2
d_call: TRBD1

cdr3_aa: CASSFFQASSTDTQYF
v_call: TRBV5-1
j_call: TRBJ2-3
d_call: .

cdr3_aa: CAWSRNRVEQYF
v_call: TRBV30
j_call: TRBJ2-7
d_call: .

cdr3_aa: CASSPGTTFSGNTIYF
v_call: TRBV19
j_call: TRBJ1-3
d_call: .

cdr3_aa: CASSLGAGVGRVTEAFF
v_call: TRBV11-2
j_call: TRBJ1-1
d_call: .

cdr3_aa: CASSFGQGGEKLFF
v_call: TRBV11-1
j_call: TRBJ1-4
d_call: TRBD1

cdr3_aa: CASSQTRGYSNQPQHF
v_call: TRBV7-2
j_call: TRBJ1-5
d_call: .

cdr3_aa: CASSPVRTGDNEQFF
v_call: TRBV11-2
j_call: TRBJ2-1
d_call: TRBD1

cdr3_aa: CASSYGTGLTEAFF
v_call: TRBV6-6
j_call: TRBJ1-1
d_call: .

cdr3_aa: CASRTLAGSSYNEQFF
v_call: TRBV11-2
j_call: TRBJ2-1
d_call: TRBD2

cdr3_aa: CASSPGLEAFF
v_call: TRBV7-9
j_call: TRBJ1-1
d_call: .

cdr3_aa: CASSSVGRLYEQYF
v_call: TRBV6-5
j_call: TRBJ2-7
d_call: .

cdr3_aa: CASSWDRGLDYGYTF
v_call: TRBV11-2
j_call: TRBJ1-2
d_call: TRBD1

cdr3_aa: CASSQGSGGVPDTQYF
v_call: TRBV4-3
j_call: TRBJ2-3
d_call: TRBD2

cdr3_aa: CAWSGQFPTPTGYGYTF
v_call: TRBV30
j_call: TRBJ1-2
d_call: .

cdr3_aa: CASSNDGTGGEKLFF
v_call: TRBV5-1
j_call: TRBJ1-4
d_call: TRBD1

cdr3_aa: CASRNYRTSTEQFF
v_call: TRBV6-5
j_call: TRBJ2-1
d_call: TRBD2

cdr3_aa: CASTGDPGTGAFF
v_call: TRBV5-1
j_call: TRBJ1-1
d_call: .

cdr3_aa: CASSLASIPYGYTF
v_call: TRBV7-9
j_call: TRBJ1-2
d_call: .

cdr3_aa: CASSPTEGGGSYNEQFF
v_call: TRBV27
j_call: TRBJ2-1
d_call: .

cdr3_aa: CASSSQNKGQGSLYYGYTF
v_call: TRBV5-1
j_call: TRBJ1-2
d_call: TRBD1

cdr3_aa: CASSLRQGAYNEQFF
v_call: TRBV7-2
j_call: TRBJ2-1
d_call: TRBD1

cdr3_aa: CASSQVPSGSSYEQYF
v_call: TRBV4-1
j_call: TRBJ2-7
d_call: TRBD2

cdr3_aa: CASSLMAGALYNEQFF
v_call: TRBV5-1
j_call: TRBJ2-1
d_call: .

cdr3_aa: CASSYSIAGGYNEQFF
v_call: TRBV6-6
j_call: TRBJ2-1
d_call: TRBD2

cdr3_aa: CASSAGGDFYEQYF
v_call: TRBV9
j_call: TRBJ2-7
d_call: TRBD1

cdr3_aa: CASSRLQGASTGELFF
v_call: TRBV7-3
j_call: TRBJ2-2
d_call: TRBD1

cdr3_aa: CAWRLGPRDEQYF
v_call: TRBV30
j_call: TRBJ2-7
d_call: .

cdr3_aa: CASSARTGSRIRELFF
v_call: TRBV7-8
j_call: TRBJ2-2
d_call: TRBD1